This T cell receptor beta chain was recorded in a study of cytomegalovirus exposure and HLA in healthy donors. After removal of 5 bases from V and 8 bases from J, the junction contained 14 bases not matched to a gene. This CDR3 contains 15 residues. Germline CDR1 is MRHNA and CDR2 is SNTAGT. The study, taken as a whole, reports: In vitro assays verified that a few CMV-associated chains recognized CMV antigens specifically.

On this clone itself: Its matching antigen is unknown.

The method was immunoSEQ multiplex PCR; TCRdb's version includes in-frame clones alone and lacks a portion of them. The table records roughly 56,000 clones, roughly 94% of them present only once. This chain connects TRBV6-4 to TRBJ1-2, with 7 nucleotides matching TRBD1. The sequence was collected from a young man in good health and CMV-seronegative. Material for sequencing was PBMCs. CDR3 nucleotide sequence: TGTGCCAGCAGTCCAAATCCGGGACAGCAGCACGGCTACACCTTC. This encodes CASSPNPGQQHGYTF.